The 25 T cell receptor beta chains given below trace back to one sample, sequenced in a study of blood T cell repertoires in COVID-19. Repertoires were generated with immunoSEQ multiplex PCR, while TCRdb's copy carries only in-frame clones and drops some. The sample contains approximately 230,000 clones, about 80% of which appear only once. Sequencing used PBMCs or T cells enriched from blood (not recorded which). The receptor source for this set is a man in his forties or fifties who had recovered from COVID-19.

This clone was counted only a few times. The chain combines TRBV6-5 with TRBJ1-1, with a possible D match to TRBD1 (5 bases). CDR3 size: 14 residues. V lost 2 bases to trimming and J lost 5 bases, with 12 bases between them. The germline CDR1 and CDR2 sequences are MNHEY and SVGAGI. The CDR3 spells CASSYDGEGTEAFF. DNA of the CDR3: TGTGCCAGCAGTTACGACGGGGAGGGGACTGAAGCTTTCTTT.

J is TRBJ2-3 and V is TRBV9; D is possibly TRBD2 (5 bases). The CDR3 extends over 17 amino acids. Germline CDR1 reads SGDLS; CDR2 reads YYNGEE. V dropped 3 bases and J dropped 5 bases, with 22 bases sitting between them. The DNA for the CDR3 is TGTGCCAGCAGCGCCCGCGGGTATTTCGCGGGCAGAGATACGCAGTATTTT. Translating it yields CASSARGYFAGRDTQYF.

CDR3 sequence reads: CASKRPSAYNEQFF. DNA of the CDR3: TGTGCCAGCAAAAGACCTAGCGCCTACAATGAGCAGTTCTTC. The gene calls are TRBV6-5 and TRBJ2-1; a weak D match, TRBD2 (6 bases). Trimming pared 7 bases from V and 2 bases from J, leaving 12 bases between. The germline V gene has CDR1 MNHEY and CDR2 SVGAGI. This CDR3 comprises 14 residues.

This clone was seen a handful of times. This sequence joins TRBV6-5 and TRBJ1-6; D call uncertain. The CDR3 is made up of 15 amino acids. Looked up from germline, CDR1 is MNHEY and CDR2 is SVGAGI. Trimming took off 1 base at V and 7 bases at J, with 11 bases between the two ends. In DNA, the CDR3 is TGTGCCAGCAGTTACTTAACCCCGGGGAATTCACCCCTCCACTTT. Translated: CASSYLTPGNSPLHF.

This chain joins TRBV5-4 and TRBJ2-2; the match to TRBD2 covers 9 bases. This CDR3 spans 16 amino acids. The ends lost 2 bases at V and 6 bases at J; junction bases unmatched: 8. Per germline, CDR1 SGHNT and CDR2 YYREEE (reference sequence). The CDR3 spells CASSFSAGGPAGELFF. CDR3 DNA: TGTGCCAGCAGCTTCTCTGCGGGGGGGCCAGCCGGGGAGCTGTTTTTT.

This chain uses TRBV19 with TRBJ2-1, with 10 bases fitting TRBD2. Unmatched junction bases numbered 6, after V lost 4 bases and J lost 15 bases. The CDR3 totals 12 residues. The V gene's germline CDR1 is LNHDA and CDR2 SQIVND (reference sequence). CDR3 nucleotides: TGTGCCAGTAGTACCGGATCTAGCGGGAGGTTCTTC. This encodes CASSTGSSGRFF.

CDR3 bases: TGTGCCAGCAGCCCTCCCTGGCGAGGTACGCAGTATTTT. Its protein is CASSPPWRGTQYF. The rearrangement uses TRBV11-2 and TRBJ2-3, with D uncertain. Per the germline V gene, CDR1 is SGHAT and CDR2 is FQNNGV. The CDR3 spans 13 residues. The V and J ends lost 5 bases and 8 bases respectively, with 14 bases between them. The whole variable domain, filled in from reference TRBV11-2 and TRBJ2-3, reads EAGVAQSPRYKIIEKRQSVAFWCNPISGHATLYWYQQILGQGPKLLIQFQNNGVVDDSQLPKDRFSAERLKGVDSTLKIQPAKLEDSAVYLCASSPPWRGTQYFGPGTRLTVL.

V gene TRBV28 combines with J gene TRBJ1-5; 7 bases line up with TRBD1. V trimming: 6 bases; J trimming: 1 base; junction bases outside the gene matches: 6. CDR1 is MDHEN and CDR2 is SYDVKM in the germline V gene. CDR3 size: 15 residues. In DNA, the CDR3 is TGTGCCAGCAGAAAGAGGGGGCGAAGCAATCAGCCCCAGCATTTT. Translation gives CASRKRGRSNQPQHF.

V usage is TRBV28 and J usage is TRBJ2-1; maybe TRBD2 (6 bases). The CDR3 extends over 14 amino acids. Looked up from germline, CDR1 is MDHEN and CDR2 is SYDVKM. Trimming stripped 8 bases from V and 8 bases from J, with 19 bases between. CDR3 protein: CASLGLQKFDEQFF. In nucleotides, the CDR3 is TGTGCCAGCCTGGGACTCCAAAAGTTCGATGAGCAGTTCTTC.

The CDR3 is CASSLSTETEAFF. The CDR3 coding sequence is TGTGCCAGCAGCCTCTCGACAGAAACTGAAGCTTTCTTT. V gene TRBV11-3 combines with J gene TRBJ1-1; tentative D call: TRBD1 (5 bases). Germline V gene sequence: CDR1 SGHNT, CDR2 YENEEA. The CDR3 sequence is 13 residues long. Trimming stripped 5 bases from V and 5 bases from J, with 12 bases between. The variable domain in full, completed from reference TRBV11-3 and TRBJ1-1, reads EAGVVQSPRYKIIEKKQPVAFWCNPISGHNTLYWYLQNLGQGPELLIRYENEEAVDDSQLPKDRFSAERLKGVDSTLKIQPAELGDSAVYLCASSLSTETEAFFGQGTRLTVV.

This chain uses TRBV28 with TRBJ1-5, with 7 bases aligning to TRBD1. Germline CDR1 MDHEN, CDR2 SYDVKM. This CDR3 has 15 amino acids. Trimming cost V 9 bases and J 1 base; bases outside gene matches: 9. The CDR3 sequence is CASYTRDSSNQPQHF. CDR3 coding DNA: TGTGCCAGTTATACCCGGGACAGCAGCAATCAGCCCCAGCATTTT.

The chain uses TRBV6-4 and TRBJ1-1; unclear D gene. Trimming took off 0 bases at V and 4 bases at J, with 9 bases between the two ends. The germline V gene has CDR1 MRHNA and CDR2 SNTAGT. CDR3 length: 14 amino acids. CDR3 nucleotides: TGTGCCAGCAGTGACTCCTCAAGAGCCACTGAAGCTTTCTTT. This gives the protein CASSDSSRATEAFF.

This sequence joins TRBV5-1 and TRBJ1-1; D is undetermined. CDR3 length equals 16 residues. CDR1 is SGHRS, CDR2 YFSETQ, per germline. Trimming removed 0 bases at V and 1 base at J, with 13 bases between. In DNA form, the CDR3 reads TGCGCCAGCAGCTTGGCCTTAACAGCGGAGAACACTGAAGCTTTCTTT. It translates to CASSLALTAENTEAFF.

This chain connects TRBV7-2 to TRBJ2-5, with 10 bases matching TRBD1. V gave up 5 bases and J gave up 5 bases; unmatched junction bases: 11. Germline loops: CDR1 SGHTA, CDR2 FQGNSA. This CDR3 comprises 16 residues. CDR3 loop: CASSPNRDRGRETQYF. The CDR3 bases are TGTGCCAGCAGCCCCAACCGGGACAGGGGTCGGGAGACCCAGTACTTC.

This clone came up once. The chain combines TRBV7-6 with TRBJ1-4; 7 positions agree with TRBD1. The CDR3 spans 16 residues. Germline loops: CDR1 SGHVS, CDR2 FNYEAQ. Trimming took 3 bases from V and 2 from J; bases not matched to a gene: 6. The CDR3 is CASSFDRVGTNEKLFF. As DNA, the CDR3 is TGTGCCAGCAGCTTCGACAGGGTGGGCACTAATGAAAAACTGTTTTTT.

This chain connects TRBV11-2 to TRBJ2-7; 8 bases are a match to TRBD1. The CDR3 has 12 residues. From germline, CDR1 is SGHAT and CDR2 FQNNGV. V lost 5 bases, J lost 6 bases, and 3 bases stayed unmatched. The CDR3 spells CASSADRGEQYF. CDR3 bases: TGTGCCAGCAGCGCAGACAGGGGCGAGCAGTACTTC.

This chain uses TRBV7-9 with TRBJ2-2; D is ambiguous. Germline V gene data show CDR1 as SEHNR and CDR2 as FQNEAQ (reference sequence). The germline V and J ends were trimmed by 1 base and 7 bases, with 13 bases remaining between them. This CDR3 is built from 15 residues. The CDR3 spells CASSLGPQAIGELFF. CDR3 bases: TGTGCCAGCAGCTTAGGTCCCCAGGCCATCGGGGAGCTGTTTTTT. The whole variable domain, filled in from reference TRBV7-9 and TRBJ2-2, reads DTGVSQNPRHKITKRGQNVTFRCDPISEHNRLYWYRQTLGQGPEFLTYFQNEAQLEKSRLLSDRFSAERPKGSFSTLEIQRTEQGDSAMYLCASSLGPQAIGELFFGEGSRLTVL.

This rearrangement joins TRBV25-1 to TRBJ1-3; D ambiguous. Germline lookup yields CDR1 MGHDK and CDR2 SYGVNS. The ends were cut back, 5 bases at V and 1 base at J, with 6 bases in the middle. The CDR3 runs to 13 residues. CDR3: CASSFLSGNTIYF. The CDR3 DNA sequence: TGTGCCAGCAGTTTCCTATCTGGAAACACCATATATTTT.

V gene TRBV27 combines with J gene TRBJ1-2; D unresolved. The ends were cut back, 2 bases at V and 3 bases at J, with 22 bases in the middle. The CDR3 totals 18 residues. The V gene's germline CDR1 is MNHEY and CDR2 SMNVEV (reference sequence). The CDR3 DNA is TGTGCCAGCAGTTTAAGGTTCAGGACCGGGGTCGGGGACTATGGCTACACCTTC. It yields the protein CASSLRFRTGVGDYGYTF.

This chain joins TRBV10-3 and TRBJ1-2; possibly TRBD1 for D (5 bases). CDR1 and CDR2 (germline): ENHRY, SYGVKD. This CDR3 region has 13 residues. V lost 8 bases, J lost 0 bases, and 10 bases lay in between. CDR3 bases: TGTGCCATCGGCAGGGATGCTAACTATGGCTACACCTTC. Protein: CAIGRDANYGYTF.

The chain recombines TRBV10-1 with TRBJ2-7, with 8 bases that match TRBD1. The V gene end was trimmed by 5 bases and the J gene end by 2 bases; junction bases not matched to a gene: 8. Germline values: CDR1 WNHNN, CDR2 SYGVQD (reference sequence). The CDR3 sequence is 15 residues long. The CDR3, as DNA: TGCGCCAGCAGTACCTGGGGACAGGTGGCCTACGAGCAGTACTTC. Its protein is CASSTWGQVAYEQYF.

The chain combines TRBV18 with TRBJ2-3; 10 nucleotides agree with TRBD2. V lost 5 bases, J lost 4 bases, and 9 bases stayed unmatched. The CDR3 contains 16 residues. Germline CDR1 KGHSH, CDR2 LQKENI. This CDR3 is CASSRTSGLTSDTQYF. CDR3 nucleotide sequence: TGTGCCAGCTCAAGGACTAGCGGCCTCACATCAGATACGCAGTATTTT.

This clone was recorded a few times. Other DNA sequences from this sample encode an identical CDR3 as well. The V gene is TRBV15, the J gene TRBJ1-2; D is uncertain. In germline, CDR1 is LNHNV, CDR2 YYDKDF (reference sequence). CDR3 length: 13 amino acids. Deletions cut 0 bases from V and 4 bases from J, with 6 bases between. CDR3 residues: CATSRDLSYGYTF. The CDR3 DNA sequence: TGTGCCACCAGCAGAGATCTAAGCTATGGCTACACCTTC.

The V gene is TRBV4-1, the J gene TRBJ1-5; D perhaps matches TRBD1 (6 bases). There are 14 residues in the CDR3. V was cut by 4 bases and J by 3 bases, with 10 bases left in between. Per the germline V gene, CDR1 is MGHRA and CDR2 is YSYEKL. CDR3 loop: CASSRAGDNQPQHF. The CDR3 DNA is TGCGCCAGCAGCCGGGCAGGGGACAATCAGCCCCAGCATTTT.

CDR3 loop: CASSERDLQGEQFF. The CDR3, as DNA: TGCGCCAGCAGCGAGCGGGACTTACAGGGTGAGCAGTTCTTC. The rearrangement links TRBV5-1 to TRBJ2-1, with D perhaps TRBD2 (7 bases). This CDR3 contains 14 residues. The V end was cut by 4 bases, the J end by 9 bases, with 17 bases between. Germline assignment: CDR1 SGHRS and CDR2 YFSETQ.